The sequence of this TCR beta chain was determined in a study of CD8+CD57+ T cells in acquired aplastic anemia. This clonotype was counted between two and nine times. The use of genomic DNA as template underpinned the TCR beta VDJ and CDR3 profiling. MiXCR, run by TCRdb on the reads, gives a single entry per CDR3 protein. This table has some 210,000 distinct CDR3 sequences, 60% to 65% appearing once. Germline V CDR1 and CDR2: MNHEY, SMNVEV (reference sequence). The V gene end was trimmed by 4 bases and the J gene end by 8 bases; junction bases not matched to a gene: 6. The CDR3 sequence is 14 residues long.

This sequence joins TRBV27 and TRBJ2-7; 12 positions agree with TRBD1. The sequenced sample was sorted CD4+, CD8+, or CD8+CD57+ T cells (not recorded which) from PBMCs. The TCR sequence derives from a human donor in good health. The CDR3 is CASSSGTGGDQQYF. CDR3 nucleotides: TGTGCCAGCAGTTCCGGGACAGGGGGCGACCAGCAGTACTTC.